The 9 T cell receptor beta chains presented below share a single source sample, sequenced in a study of cytomegalovirus exposure and HLA in healthy donors. The PCR made use of 60 Vbeta and 13 Jbeta primers. Clones were sequenced by immunoSEQ multiplex PCR, and TCRdb holds only the in-frame ones, with some missing. The data show about 150,000 clones, with roughly 70% seen just once and more than 9% held by the top ten. The specimen was PBMCs. The receptors here all came from a man aged 25 to 45 in good health and CMV-seropositive.

This chain connects TRBV27 to TRBJ1-5; D perhaps matches TRBD1 (6 bases). The length of the CDR3 is 15 residues. The V gene lost 2 bases and the J gene lost 6 bases, with 14 bases spanning the gap. The germline gives CDR1 MNHEY, CDR2 SMNVEV (reference sequence). CDR3 loop: CASSLGAGAGQPQHF. In DNA form, the CDR3 reads TGTGCCAGCAGTTTAGGCGCAGGGGCGGGTCAGCCCCAGCATTTT.

The chain employs TRBV4-1 and TRBJ2-5, with TRBD1 matching 8 bases. This CDR3 has 15 residues. The ends lost 4 bases at V and 2 bases at J; junction bases unmatched: 6. Germline assignment: CDR1 MGHRA and CDR2 YSYEKL. The chain's CDR3 is CASSPGDRKQETQYF. The DNA of the CDR3 is TGCGCCAGCAGCCCCGGGGACAGGAAACAAGAGACCCAGTACTTC.

This clone was counted between two and nine times. The V gene is TRBV2, the J gene TRBJ1-2; 7 positions agree with TRBD1. The CDR3 is 15 residues long. Unmatched junction bases numbered 4, after V lost 0 bases and J lost 3 bases. Germline lookup yields CDR1 SNHLY and CDR2 FYNNEI. As DNA, the CDR3 is TGTGCCAGCAGTGAAGCAGGGGGCGAATACTATGGCTACACCTTC. This sequence encodes CASSEAGGEYYGYTF.

This chain joins TRBV5-6 and TRBJ1-1, with D maybe TRBD1 (5 bases). V was clipped by 4 bases and J by 4 bases, with 17 bases between them. The germline gives CDR1 SGHDT, CDR2 YYEEEE. CDR3 length: 15 amino acids. The CDR3 DNA sequence: TGTGCCAGCAGCCCCACTACTGGGGCCGTCACTGAAGCTTTCTTT. Protein sequence: CASSPTTGAVTEAFF.

This clone was seen a few times. This chain links TRBV7-8 with TRBJ1-3; the D is unclear. The CDR3 runs to 17 residues. Per the germline V gene, CDR1 is SGHVS and CDR2 is FQNEAQ. Trimming shortened V by 6 bases and J by 1 base, and 19 bases separated the two germline ends. CDR3 coding DNA: TGTGCCAGCAGACCGACCTTGAATCCGGGATCTGGAAACACCATATATTTT. Translating gives CASRPTLNPGSGNTIYF.

This clone was seen a handful of times. The J gene is TRBJ2-5, the V gene TRBV15, with 14 bases that match TRBD2. The CDR3 is 17 residues long. Germline CDR1 LNHNV, CDR2 YYDKDF (reference sequence). V lost 4 bases, J lost 5 bases, and 9 bases stayed unmatched. CDR3 sequence (DNA): TGTGCCACCAGCAAAGCGGGACTAGCGGGAGACGGGGAGACCCAGTACTTC. This encodes CATSKAGLAGDGETQYF.

V is TRBV5-1 and J is TRBJ2-7; D possibly corresponds to TRBD1 (5 bases). The ends were cut back, 4 bases at V and 5 bases at J, with 16 bases in the middle. The CDR3 is 14 amino acids. Germline V CDR1 and CDR2: SGHRS, YFSETQ. CDR3 in amino acids: CASSPRDRGDEQYF. Written as DNA, the CDR3 is TGCGCCAGCAGCCCCCGTGATAGGGGCGACGAGCAGTACTTC.

The chain combines TRBV5-1 with TRBJ2-7, with TRBD2 as a possible D gene (5 bases). CDR1 is SGHRS and CDR2 is YFSETQ in the germline V gene. CDR3 length: 13 amino acids. The V end lost 6 bases, the J end lost 5 bases, and 15 bases lay between the germline ends. CDR3 DNA sequence: TGCGCCAGCACCTTTACCGACGGGGACGAGCAGTACTTC. As protein: CASTFTDGDEQYF.

V usage is TRBV29-1 and J usage is TRBJ2-3; TRBD2 aligns across 11 bases. The CDR3 is made up of 16 amino acids. V was pared by 8 bases and J by 7 bases, with 17 bases of the junction left unmatched. Germline CDR1 is SQVTM and CDR2 is ANQGSEA. CDR3 residues: CSIPPSLAGGPNTQYF. Here the CDR3 DNA reads TGCAGCATCCCCCCTTCGTTAGCGGGAGGGCCTAATACGCAGTATTTT.